Presented here are 14 T cell receptor beta chains from one specimen sequenced in a study of radiation and T cells in renal cell carcinoma. Treatment reported: 15 Gy SBRT to primary tumor, nephrectomy 4 weeks later. Libraries were prepared by immunoSEQ multiplex PCR; TCRdb keeps only in-frame clonotypes and omits some of them. The sample includes 14,000 or so clones, over 60% seen only once; the top ten take around 30%. Sequences were derived from tumor tissue, sampled from a patient whose treatment included radiotherapy and nephrectomy. These receptors all stem from a woman in her seventies with renal cell carcinoma.

This sequence joins TRBV18 and TRBJ2-5, with D possibly TRBD1 on 5 matching bases. Per the germline V gene, CDR1 is KGHSH and CDR2 is LQKENI. Deletions cut 5 bases from V and 3 bases from J, with 10 bases between. The CDR3 loop spans 13 amino acids. The CDR3 DNA reads as TGTGCCAGCTCAACTCAGGGTGAAGAGACCCAGTACTTC. It translates to CASSTQGEETQYF.

There are a few counts of this clone. The genes are TRBV6-4 and TRBJ2-1, with D perhaps matching TRBD1 (7 bases). CDR1 MRHNA and CDR2 SNTAGT come from the germline V gene. Trimming took 4 bases from V and 6 from J, leaving 13 bases between them. The length of the CDR3 is 14 residues. The CDR3 protein is CASSVSGGGNEQFF. CDR3 in DNA: TGTGCCAGCAGTGTATCAGGGGGAGGCAATGAGCAGTTCTTC.

The rearrangement uses TRBV29-1 and TRBJ2-3, with D possibly matching TRBD2 (6 bases). The CDR3 is 13 amino acids. The V gene lost 3 bases and the J gene lost 2 bases, with 9 bases spanning the gap. Germline lookup yields CDR1 SQVTM and CDR2 ANQGSEA. The CDR3 region is CSVERDFTDTQYF. The CDR3 nucleotides are TGCAGCGTTGAGAGGGACTTCACAGATACGCAGTATTTT.

The J gene is TRBJ1-5, the V gene TRBV19, with D possibly being TRBD1 (6 bases). V dropped 5 bases and J dropped 1 base, with 18 bases sitting between them. CDR3 length: 17 residues. Germline values: CDR1 LNHDA, CDR2 SQIVND (reference sequence). CDR3 nucleotides: TGTGCCAGTAGTCCCTCAAGGATTGGGACAAGCAATCAGCCCCAGCATTTT. Amino acids: CASSPSRIGTSNQPQHF.

The rearrangement links TRBV11-3 to TRBJ2-5; possibly TRBD1 for D (6 bases). CDR1 is SGHNT and CDR2 is YENEEA in the germline V gene. CDR3 length equals 15 residues. V dropped 5 bases and J dropped 5 bases, with 18 bases sitting between them. The CDR3 sequence is CASSRTGQARETQYF. The CDR3 DNA reads TGTGCCAGCAGCCGAACGGGACAAGCCAGGGAGACCCAGTACTTC.

This chain uses TRBV28 with TRBJ1-1, with TRBD1 matching over 7 bases. The CDR3 has 13 residues. Per the germline V gene, CDR1 is MDHEN and CDR2 is SYDVKM. V lost 6 bases and J lost 4; bases outside the gene matches: 5. CDR3 sequence (DNA): TGTGCCAGCAGGAAAGGGGGCTCCACTGAAGCTTTCTTT. It encodes CASRKGGSTEAFF.

The chain recombines TRBV29-1 with TRBJ2-3; 8 nucleotides line up with TRBD2. This CDR3 has 15 residues. Trimming removed 2 bases from V and 4 bases from J; junction bases left unmatched: 8. Per germline, CDR1 SQVTM and CDR2 ANQGSEA. The CDR3 DNA reads TGCAGCGTTGAAAAAGGGGCGGGAGGTTCAGATACGCAGTATTTT. As protein: CSVEKGAGGSDTQYF.

The chain is built from TRBV19 and TRBJ2-6; TRBD1 might be the D (6 bases). V lost 4 bases and J 0 bases, leaving 13 bases between the germline ends. This CDR3 spans 17 amino acids. Germline-derived CDR1 and CDR2 are LNHDA and SQIVND (reference sequence). The CDR3 DNA follows: TGTGCCAGTAGTAAACAGGGCCTCTTCTCTGGGGCCAACGTCCTGACTTTC. It encodes CASSKQGLFSGANVLTF. Complete variable domain (other parts from reference TRBV19 and TRBJ2-6): DGGITQSPKYLFRKEGQNVTLSCEQNLNHDAMYWYRQDPGQGLRLIYYSQIVNDFQKGDIAEGYSVSREKKESFPLTVTSAQKNPTAFYLCASSKQGLFSGANVLTFGAGSRLTVL.

The sample holds a few counts of this clone. The J gene is TRBJ2-7, the V gene TRBV6-5, with D possibly being TRBD1 or TRBD2 (5 bases each). CDR3 length: 15 residues. Germline V gene sequence: CDR1 MNHEY, CDR2 SVGAGI. Trimming took 2 bases from V and 2 from J, leaving 13 bases between them. The CDR3 bases are TGTGCCAGCAGTTACGAGGGGAACCTTGCCTACGAGCAGTACTTC. Protein sequence: CASSYEGNLAYEQYF.

This chain links TRBV10-1 with TRBJ2-1; D gene uncertain. Per germline, CDR1 WNHNN and CDR2 SYGVQD (reference sequence). The CDR3 runs 13 residues. V dropped 0 bases and J dropped 7 bases, with 7 bases sitting between them. CDR3 sequence reads: CASSESRKNEQFF. In DNA form, the CDR3 reads TGCGCCAGCAGTGAGTCGAGAAAGAATGAGCAGTTCTTC.

The genes are TRBV4-2 and TRBJ2-1; 11 bases are shared with TRBD2. This CDR3 is 16 amino acids long. Germline CDR1 LGHNA, CDR2 YNFKEQ. Trimming took 4 bases from V and 9 from J; bases not matched to a gene: 11. The DNA for the CDR3 is TGTGCCAGCAGCCCTGCCTTTAGCGGGGGGGCGGGTGAGCAGTTCTTC. Protein product: CASSPAFSGGAGEQFF.

The chain joins TRBV5-1 to TRBJ1-6; the match to TRBD1 covers 7 bases. V shed 4 bases, J shed 7 bases, and the junction held 2 bases outside the gene matches. Germline V lookup: CDR1 SGHRS, CDR2 YFSETQ. The CDR3 has 13 residues. The CDR3 DNA reads as TGCGCCAGCAGCGGGGACAGCAATTCACCCCTCCACTTT. Residues: CASSGDSNSPLHF. Looking up the rest from reference TRBV5-1 and TRBJ1-6 gives the full variable domain: KAGVTQTPRYLIKTRGQQVTLSCSPISGHRSVSWYQQTPGQGLQFLFEYFSETQRNKGNFPGRFSGRQFSNSRSEMNVSTLELGDSALYLCASSGDSNSPLHFGNGTRLTVT.

The V and J genes are TRBV10-1 and TRBJ2-3; 9 bases line up with TRBD2. Germline V gene sequence: CDR1 WNHNN, CDR2 SYGVQD (reference sequence). The CDR3 has 18 amino acids. The ends lost 3 bases at V and 2 bases at J; junction bases unmatched: 12. The CDR3 DNA reads TGCGCCAGCAGTGAACATACAAGACTAGCGGAGTTCACAGATACGCAGTATTTT. It codes for CASSEHTRLAEFTDTQYF.

The chain couples TRBV9 to TRBJ2-5; 7 bases match TRBD1. CDR1 and CDR2 (germline): SGDLS, YYNGEE. Losses at the gene ends were 3 bases for V and 4 bases for J; bases not matched to a gene: 6. CDR3 length equals 14 residues. CDR3 in amino acids: CASSAPGQRETQYF. CDR3 nucleotides: TGTGCCAGCAGCGCACCGGGACAGAGAGAGACCCAGTACTTC.